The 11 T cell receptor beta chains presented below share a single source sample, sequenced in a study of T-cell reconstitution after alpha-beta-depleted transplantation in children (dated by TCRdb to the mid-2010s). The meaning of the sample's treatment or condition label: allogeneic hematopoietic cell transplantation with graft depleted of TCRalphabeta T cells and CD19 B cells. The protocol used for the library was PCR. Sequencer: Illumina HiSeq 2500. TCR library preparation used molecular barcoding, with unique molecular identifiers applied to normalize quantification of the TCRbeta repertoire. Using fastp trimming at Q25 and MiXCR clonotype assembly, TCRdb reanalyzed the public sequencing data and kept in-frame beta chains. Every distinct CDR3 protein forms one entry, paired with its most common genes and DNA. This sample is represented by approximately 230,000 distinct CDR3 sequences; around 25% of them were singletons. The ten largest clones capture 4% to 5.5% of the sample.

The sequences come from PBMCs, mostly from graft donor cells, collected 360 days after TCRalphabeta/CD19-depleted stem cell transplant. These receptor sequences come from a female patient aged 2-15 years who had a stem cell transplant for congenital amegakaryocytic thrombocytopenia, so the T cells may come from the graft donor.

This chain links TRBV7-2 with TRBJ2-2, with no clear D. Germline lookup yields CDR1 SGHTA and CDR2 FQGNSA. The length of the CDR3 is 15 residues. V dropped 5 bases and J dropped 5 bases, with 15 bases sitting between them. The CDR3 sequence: CASSQLRVGTGELFF. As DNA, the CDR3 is TGTGCCAGCAGCCAGTTACGCGTCGGGACCGGGGAGCTGTTTTTT.

The CDR3 DNA is TGCAGCGTTGAGATCTCCTACGAGCAGTACTTC. Translating gives CSVEISYEQYF. J is TRBJ2-7 and V is TRBV29-1; D gene uncertain. Trimming stripped 3 bases from V and 0 bases from J, with 3 bases between. The CDR3 is made up of 11 amino acids. Germline lookup yields CDR1 SQVTM and CDR2 ANQGSEA.

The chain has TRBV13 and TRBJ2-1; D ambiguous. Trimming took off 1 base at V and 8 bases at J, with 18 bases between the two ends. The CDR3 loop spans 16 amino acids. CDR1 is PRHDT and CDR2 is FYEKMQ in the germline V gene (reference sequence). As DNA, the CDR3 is TGTGCCAGCAGCTTAGAAGGAGACACGGGCTTCGATGAGCAGTTCTTC. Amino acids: CASSLEGDTGFDEQFF.

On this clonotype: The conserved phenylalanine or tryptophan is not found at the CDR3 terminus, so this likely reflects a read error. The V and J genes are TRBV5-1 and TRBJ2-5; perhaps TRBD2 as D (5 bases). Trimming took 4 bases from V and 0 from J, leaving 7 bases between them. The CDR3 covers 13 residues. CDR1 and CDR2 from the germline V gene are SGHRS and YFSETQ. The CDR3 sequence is CASSQRYQETQYV. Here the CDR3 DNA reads TGCGCCAGCAGCCAGCGGTACCAAGAGACCCAGTACGTC.

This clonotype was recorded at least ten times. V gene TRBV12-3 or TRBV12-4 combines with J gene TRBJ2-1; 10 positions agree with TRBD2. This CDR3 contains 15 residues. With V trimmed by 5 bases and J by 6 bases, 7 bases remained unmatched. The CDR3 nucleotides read TGTGCCAGCAGTACGACTAGCGGGTCGGTCAATGAGCAGTTCTTC. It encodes CASSTTSGSVNEQFF.

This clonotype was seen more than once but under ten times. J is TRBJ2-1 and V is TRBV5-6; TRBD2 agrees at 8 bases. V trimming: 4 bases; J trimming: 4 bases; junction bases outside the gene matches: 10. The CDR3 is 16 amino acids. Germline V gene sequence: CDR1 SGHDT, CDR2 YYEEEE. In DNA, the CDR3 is TGTGCCAGCAGCCTGCCTGGAGCGGGAGCGTACAATGAGCAGTTCTTC. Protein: CASSLPGAGAYNEQFF.

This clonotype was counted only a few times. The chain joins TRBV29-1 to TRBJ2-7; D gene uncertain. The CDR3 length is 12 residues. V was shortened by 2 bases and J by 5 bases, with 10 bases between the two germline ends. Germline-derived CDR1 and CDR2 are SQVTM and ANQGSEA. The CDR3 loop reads CSVEMGIDEQYF. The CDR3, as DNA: TGCAGCGTTGAAATGGGAATCGACGAGCAGTACTTC.

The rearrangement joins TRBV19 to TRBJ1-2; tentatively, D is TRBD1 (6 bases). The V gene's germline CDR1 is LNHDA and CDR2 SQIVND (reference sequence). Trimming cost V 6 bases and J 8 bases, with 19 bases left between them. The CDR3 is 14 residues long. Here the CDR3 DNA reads TGTGCCAGTAGGGACGCCGGGGGCTCGGGCGGCTACACCTTC. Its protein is CASRDAGGSGGYTF.

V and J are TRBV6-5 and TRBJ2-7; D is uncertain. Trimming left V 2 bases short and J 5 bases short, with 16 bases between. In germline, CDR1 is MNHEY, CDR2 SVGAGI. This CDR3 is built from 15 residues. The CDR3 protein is CASSYLAGWSNEQYF. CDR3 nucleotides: TGTGCCAGCAGTTACCTTGCAGGTTGGTCCAACGAGCAGTACTTC.

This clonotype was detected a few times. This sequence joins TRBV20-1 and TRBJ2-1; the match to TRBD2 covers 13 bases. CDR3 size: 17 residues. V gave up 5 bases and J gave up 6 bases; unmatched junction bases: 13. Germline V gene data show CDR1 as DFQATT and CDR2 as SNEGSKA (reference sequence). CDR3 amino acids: CSACPWRTSGRSNEQFF. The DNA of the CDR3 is TGCAGTGCTTGCCCATGGCGGACTAGCGGGAGAAGCAATGAGCAGTTCTTC.

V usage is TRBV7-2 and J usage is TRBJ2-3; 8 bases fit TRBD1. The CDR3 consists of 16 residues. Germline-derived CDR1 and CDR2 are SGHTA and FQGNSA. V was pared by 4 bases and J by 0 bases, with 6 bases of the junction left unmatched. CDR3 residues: CASSSGQGRSTDTQYF. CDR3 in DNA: TGTGCCAGCAGCTCAGGACAGGGTAGAAGCACAGATACGCAGTATTTT.